This TCR beta chain was sequenced during a study of shared clonotypes between healthy human individuals. Study-wide findings and caveats: Genetic and exposure-history diversity was limited by the few donors.

The CDR3 has 13 residues. In germline, CDR1 is MNHEY, CDR2 SMNVEV (reference sequence). V was clipped by 5 bases and J by 4 bases, with 6 bases between them. Repertoires were generated with immunoSEQ multiplex PCR, while TCRdb's copy carries only in-frame clones and drops some. Counted here are about 1.5 million clones, 95% to 99% occurring once; the ten biggest clones make up roughly 0.42%. This clone came up once. Its specificity is unknown. Other nucleotide sequences from this sample produce the same CDR3. V and J are TRBV27 and TRBJ2-6; D not certain. The sample consisted of naive CD4+ T cells sorted from blood. Subset here: CD45RA+ positively selected. The TCR sequence derives from a young man in good health. Here the CDR3 reads CASSRPGANVLTF. The CDR3 DNA follows: TGTGCCAGCAGTCGTCCCGGGGCCAACGTCCTGACTTTC.